This T cell receptor beta chain was identified in a study of shared clonotypes between healthy human individuals (dated by TCRdb to between 2020 and 2021). Broadly, across the study: A couple of women and a few men aged 18 to 49 years were included in the cohort. For each donor, three plates each were used for CD4 naive and CD4 memory, two plates were used for CD8 naive, and one plate was used for CD8 memory. To increase sequencing depth and limit assay-specific biases, different laboratories used diverse techniques to prepare libraries and sequence TCR repertoires. Per donor, leukapheresis produced somewhere between about 0.94 and 8.9 billion PBMCs. To estimate repertoire size and how much clonotypes are shared between individuals, the study performed deep sequencing of blood TCR repertoires from roughly five healthy adults. General study outcomes and caveats: Based on pairwise subsampling, the degree of clonotype sharing among donors was expected to be affected by sequencing depth. When a few donors were compared, the shared fraction of clonotypes was around 5% for naive CD4, approximately 3.3% for naive CD8, 2.3% for memory CD4, and less than 0.5% for memory CD8. The small number of donors limited the genetic and exposure-history diversity represented. Only blood was sampled, and tissue TCR repertoires likely differ from those in blood. Compared with non-shared clonotypes, the clonotypes found in all four sorted-subset donors had higher generation probabilities. Estimated clonotype richness was generally larger for naive than for memory subsets. Incomplete sequencing was indicated by rarefaction of sorted-subset datasets, despite the large sequencing depth.

Healthy HIV-negative adults with no recently reported acute infections or vaccinations were included as donors. Every donor was a Caucasian adult living in Nashville, Tennessee, USA. CD8 memory samples consisted of magnetically selected CD45RO+ cells combined with CCR7-negative CD45RA+ effector memory (TemRA) cells. After blood collection by leukapheresis, PBMCs were isolated using Ficoll-Histopaque density gradient centrifugation and then cryopreserved in the vapor phase of liquid nitrogen. Purity and quantity of every magnetically sorted T cell population were checked by analytical flow cytometry. Each sorted fraction had its genomic DNA isolated and then quantified by UV absorbance on a Nanodrop 2000c. Of note for this clone: Its binding antigen is unknown. Qualities for individual bases were not recorded, and no much larger clone is one base off. Additional DNA sequences in this sample encode the identical CDR3.

From the cysteine up to the phenylalanine, the CDR3 has a length of 16 residues. Only CDR3 DNA is held: 48 bases, read in frame from base 1. The germline V gene sets CDR1 to SGHTA and CDR2 to FQGNSA. The V and J ends are trimmed by 1 base and 4 bases, leaving 14 bases between them. Using the deep immunoSEQ assay, TCR CDR3 regions were amplified from genomic DNA by multiplex PCR. Extracted genomic DNA from each cell subset was spread evenly across all wells of several immunoSEQ 96-well plates, with each plate serving as a replicate. For sorted subsets, each replicate PCR was loaded with about 200 ng genomic DNA, equivalent to 25,000 to 35,000 T cell genomes. Purified libraries were quantified with a Qubit 3.0 fluorometer, sized on a Bioanalyzer 2100, and re-quantified with the KAPA Library Quantification kit. Each immunoSEQ 96-well plate was sequenced on its own single-read 150-cycle Illumina NextSeq 550 flow cell. In the original analysis: Because the immunoSEQ output included only junctional sequences and no quality scores, the filtering could not be the same as the filtering used for full-length reads. To assign V/J genes and CDR3, sequences were annotated using PyIR, a Python wrapper for IgBLAST v1.9, with IMGT germline references. Any read was removed if the V/J assignment was weak (E-value above 1e-6), the CDR3 was missing, or the read contained stop codons, out-of-frame junctions, or ambiguous translated residues. V3J clonotypes were defined as sequences sharing the same inferred V gene, J gene, and CDR3 amino acid sequence. To compute the percentage overlap between repertoires, the number of shared unique clonotypes was divided by the size of the smaller repertoire. Three approaches were used to assess repertoire richness: RTK rarefaction, the Chao1 estimator, and Recon v2.1 estimates of unobserved clonotypes. OLGA was used to compute generation probabilities for all TCRbeta clonotypes that the gDNA method yielded from a handful of donors. TCRdb took over this immuneACCESS table, retaining in-frame rearrangements with V and J assigned. Such tables are incomplete; in checked studies, under half of the missing clones stem from an unresolved V gene, and the remainder is unexplained. The D gene and trimming were derived from the DNA, and the V and J assignments and clone size from that table. For this sample the table gives approximately 95,000 clones, of which 65% to 70% were detected only once. The leading ten clones occupy 45% to 50% of the sample.

Recombination joined TRBV7-2 with TRBJ1-5; a tentative D call is TRBD1 (5 bases match). The sequence derives from a man in his thirties or forties in good health. Sequencing was performed on memory CD8+ T cells sorted from blood. The cell subset or site label here, explained by the study, means: CD45RO+ cells pooled with CCR7-negative TemRA cells. This receptor has the CDR3 CASSLVGLGVNQPQHF. The DNA is TGTGCCAGCAGCTTAGTCGGATTGGGGGTGAATCAGCCCCAGCATTTT.